Below are 2 T cell receptor beta chains sequenced from a single sample in a study of beta chain features in type 1 diabetes listed by TCRdb under 2018. General conclusions and limits of the study: In all four CD4+ subsets, TCRB CDR3 length was moderately but significantly shorter in type 1 diabetes patients.

Their recognized antigens are unknown. Receptor amplification or capture employed the immunoSEQ multiplex PCR assay. All of the isolated RNA was reverse transcribed with the High Capacity cDNA Reverse Transcription Kit, so expressed TCRB transcripts were sequenced. TCRdb re-hosts the immuneACCESS table, in-frame sequences only. Its copies lack some clones; in the studies checked, an unresolved V gene accounts for under half of them, and the cause for the rest is not known. The sample table holds roughly 250,000 clones, of which roughly 20% were seen once. 0.028% of the sample comes from the top ten. Sequenced input: naive CD4+ T cells from blood. The cell subset or site label, as the study defines it: true naive CD4+ T cells. These TCRs come from a woman between 35 and 50 years old with type 1 diabetes.

The chain uses TRBV29-1 and TRBJ1-2; D is possibly TRBD1 (6 bases). This CDR3 has 12 residues. Per the germline V gene, CDR1 is SQVTM and CDR2 is ANQGSEA. Trimming left V 8 bases short and J 8 bases short, with 18 bases between. The CDR3 reads CSLGGRGGGYTF. The CDR3 DNA reads as TGCAGCCTTGGGGGCCGGGGAGGAGGCTACACCTTC.

CDR3 DNA sequence: TGTGCCTGGAGTGGGACTAGCGGGAGTTTGGCAGATACGCAGTATTTT. Amino acids: CAWSGTSGSLADTQYF. The chain links TRBV30 to TRBJ2-3, with 13 bases fitting TRBD2. Germline values: CDR1 GTSNPN, CDR2 SVGIG (reference sequence). The CDR3 is made up of 16 amino acids. The J segment lost 4 bases and the V segment lost 1 base, leaving 5 bases of the junction unmatched.